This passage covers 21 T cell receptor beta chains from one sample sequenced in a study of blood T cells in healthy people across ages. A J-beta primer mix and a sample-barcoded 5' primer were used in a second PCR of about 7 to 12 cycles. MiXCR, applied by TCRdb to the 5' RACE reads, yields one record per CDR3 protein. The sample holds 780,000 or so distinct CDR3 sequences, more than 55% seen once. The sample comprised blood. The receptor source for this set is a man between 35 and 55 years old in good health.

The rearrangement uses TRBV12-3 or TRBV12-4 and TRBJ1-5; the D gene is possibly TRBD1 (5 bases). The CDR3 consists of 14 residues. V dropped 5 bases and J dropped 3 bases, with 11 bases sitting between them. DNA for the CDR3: TGTGCCAGCAGTACGGGACGGTACAATCAGCCCCAGCATTTT. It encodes CASSTGRYNQPQHF.

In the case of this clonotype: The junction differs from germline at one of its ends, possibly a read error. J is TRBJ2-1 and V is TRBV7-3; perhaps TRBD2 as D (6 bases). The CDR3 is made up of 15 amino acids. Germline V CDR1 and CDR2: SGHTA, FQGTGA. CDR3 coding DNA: TGTGCCAGCAGCTTACGCGGGGACTCCGACAATGAGCAGTTCTTC. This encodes CASSLRGDSDNEQFF. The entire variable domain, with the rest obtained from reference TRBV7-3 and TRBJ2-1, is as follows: GAGVSQTPSNKVTEKGKYVELRCDPISGHTALYWYRQSLGQGPEFLIYFQGTGAADDSGLPNDRFFAVRPEGSVSTLKIQRTERGDSAVYLCASSLRGDSDNEQFFGPGTRLTVL.

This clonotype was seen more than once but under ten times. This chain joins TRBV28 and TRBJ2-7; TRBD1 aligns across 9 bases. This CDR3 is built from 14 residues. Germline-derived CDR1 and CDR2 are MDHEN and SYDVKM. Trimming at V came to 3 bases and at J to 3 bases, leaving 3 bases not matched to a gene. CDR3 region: CASSFGDRVYEQYF. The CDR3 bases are TGTGCCAGCAGTTTTGGGGACAGGGTCTACGAGCAGTACTTC.

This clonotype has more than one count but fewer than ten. The CDR3 DNA is TGTGCCATCAGTGAGTCAACAGGGGTAACTAATGAAAAACTGTTTTTT. This encodes CAISESTGVTNEKLFF. The chain uses TRBV10-3 and TRBJ1-4, with 7 bases fitting TRBD1. CDR1 ENHRY and CDR2 SYGVKD come from the germline V gene. The CDR3 is made up of 16 amino acids. Trimming took 0 bases from V and 1 from J; bases not matched to a gene: 2.

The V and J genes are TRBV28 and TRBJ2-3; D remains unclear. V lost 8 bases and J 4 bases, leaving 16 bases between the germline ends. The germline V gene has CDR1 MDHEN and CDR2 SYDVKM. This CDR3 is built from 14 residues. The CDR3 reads CASATILLPDTQYF. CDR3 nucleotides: TGTGCCAGCGCCACAATCCTACTCCCAGATACGCAGTATTTT.

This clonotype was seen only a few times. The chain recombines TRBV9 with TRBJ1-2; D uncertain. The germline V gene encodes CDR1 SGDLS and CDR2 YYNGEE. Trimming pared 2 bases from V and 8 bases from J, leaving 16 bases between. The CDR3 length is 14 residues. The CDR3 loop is CASSVGGPPGGYTF. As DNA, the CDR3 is TGTGCCAGCAGCGTTGGAGGCCCTCCGGGGGGCTACACCTTC. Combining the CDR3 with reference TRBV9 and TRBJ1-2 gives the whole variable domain DSGVTQTPKHLITATGQRVTLRCSPRSGDLSVYWYQQSLDQGLQFLIQYYNGEERAKGNILERFSAQQFPDLHSELNLSSLELGDSALYFCASSVGGPPGGYTFGSGTRLTVV.

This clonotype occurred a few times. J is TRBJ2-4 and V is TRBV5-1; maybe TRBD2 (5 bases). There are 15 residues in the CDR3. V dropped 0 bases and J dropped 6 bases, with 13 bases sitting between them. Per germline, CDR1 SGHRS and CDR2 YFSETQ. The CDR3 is CASSLDRGPGNIQYF. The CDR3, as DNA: TGCGCCAGCAGCTTGGATCGCGGGCCAGGAAACATTCAGTACTTC.

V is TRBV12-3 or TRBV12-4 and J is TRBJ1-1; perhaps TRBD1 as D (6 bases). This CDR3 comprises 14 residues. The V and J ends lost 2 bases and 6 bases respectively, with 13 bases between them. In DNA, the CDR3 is TGTGCCAGCAGTTTATTCGGACAGAGAGCTGAAGCTTTCTTT. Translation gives CASSLFGQRAEAFF.

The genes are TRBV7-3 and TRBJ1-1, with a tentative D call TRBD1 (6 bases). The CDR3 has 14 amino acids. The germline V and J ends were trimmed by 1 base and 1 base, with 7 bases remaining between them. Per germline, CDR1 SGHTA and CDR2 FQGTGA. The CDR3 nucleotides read TGTGCCAGCAGCTTAATGGGGGCGAACACTGAAGCTTTCTTT. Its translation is CASSLMGANTEAFF.

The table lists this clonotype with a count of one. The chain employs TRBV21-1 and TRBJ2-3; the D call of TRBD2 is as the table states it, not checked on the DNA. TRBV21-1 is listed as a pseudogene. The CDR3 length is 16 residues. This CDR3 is CASSKAQRGDTDTQYF. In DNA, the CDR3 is TGTGCCAGCAGCAAAGCCCAGCGGGGGGACACAGATACGCAGTATTTT.

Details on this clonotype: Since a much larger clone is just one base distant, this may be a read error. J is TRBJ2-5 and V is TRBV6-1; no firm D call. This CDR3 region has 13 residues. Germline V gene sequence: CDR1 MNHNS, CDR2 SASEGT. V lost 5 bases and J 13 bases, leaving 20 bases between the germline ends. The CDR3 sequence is CASSTKWAEERYF. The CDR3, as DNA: TGTGCCAGCAGTACAAAATGGGCGGAAGAGCGGTACTTC.

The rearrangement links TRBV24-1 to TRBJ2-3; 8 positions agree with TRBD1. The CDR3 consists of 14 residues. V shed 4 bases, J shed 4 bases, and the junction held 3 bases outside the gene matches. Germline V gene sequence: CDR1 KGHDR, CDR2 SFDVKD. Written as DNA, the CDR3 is TGTGCCACCAGTGAGTGGACAGGGTCAGATACGCAGTATTTT. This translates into CATSEWTGSDTQYF.

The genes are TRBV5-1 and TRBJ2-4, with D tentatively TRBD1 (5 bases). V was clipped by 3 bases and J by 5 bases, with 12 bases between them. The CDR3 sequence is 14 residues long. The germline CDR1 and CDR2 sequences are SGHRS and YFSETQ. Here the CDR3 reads CASSSGLGENIQYF. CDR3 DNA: TGCGCCAGCAGCTCAGGGTTGGGTGAAAACATTCAGTACTTC. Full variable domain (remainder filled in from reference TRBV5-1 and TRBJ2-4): KAGVTQTPRYLIKTRGQQVTLSCSPISGHRSVSWYQQTPGQGLQFLFEYFSETQRNKGNFPGRFSGRQFSNSRSEMNVSTLELGDSALYLCASSSGLGENIQYFGAGTRLSVL.

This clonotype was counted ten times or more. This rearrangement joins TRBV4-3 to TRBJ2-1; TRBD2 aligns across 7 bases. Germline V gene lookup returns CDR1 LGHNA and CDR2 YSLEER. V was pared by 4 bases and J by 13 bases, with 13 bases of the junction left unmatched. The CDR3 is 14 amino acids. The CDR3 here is CASSRSWEGSEQFF. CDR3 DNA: TGCGCCAGCAGCCGAAGCTGGGAGGGCTCGGAACAGTTCTTC.

The CDR3 nucleotides are TGTGCCAGCACCCCTAGACAGGGGGGCACAGATACGCAGTATTTT. It translates to CASTPRQGGTDTQYF. The chain joins TRBV7-2 to TRBJ2-3, with 9 bases identical to TRBD1. In germline, CDR1 is SGHTA, CDR2 FQGNSA. The CDR3 runs to 15 residues. Unmatched junction bases numbered 6, after V lost 7 bases and J lost 1 base. Using reference TRBV7-2 and TRBJ2-3 for the parts outside the CDR3, the full variable domain is GAGVSQSPSNKVTEKGKDVELRCDPISGHTALYWYRQSLGQGLEFLIYFQGNSAPDKSGLPSDRFSAERTGGSVSTLTIQRTQQEDSAVYLCASTPRQGGTDTQYFGPGTRLTVL.

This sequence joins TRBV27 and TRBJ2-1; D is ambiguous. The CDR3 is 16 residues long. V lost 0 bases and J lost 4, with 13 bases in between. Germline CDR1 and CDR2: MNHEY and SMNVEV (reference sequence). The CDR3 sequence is CASSLSPGYGYNEQFF. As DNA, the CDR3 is TGTGCCAGCAGTTTATCACCAGGATACGGATACAATGAGCAGTTCTTC.

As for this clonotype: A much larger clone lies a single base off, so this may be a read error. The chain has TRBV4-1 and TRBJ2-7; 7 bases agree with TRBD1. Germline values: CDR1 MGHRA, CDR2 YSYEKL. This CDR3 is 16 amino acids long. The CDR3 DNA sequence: TGCGCCAGCAGCCAAATGTCCGGGACAGTTTCCTACGAGCGGTACTTC. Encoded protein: CASSQMSGTVSYERYF.

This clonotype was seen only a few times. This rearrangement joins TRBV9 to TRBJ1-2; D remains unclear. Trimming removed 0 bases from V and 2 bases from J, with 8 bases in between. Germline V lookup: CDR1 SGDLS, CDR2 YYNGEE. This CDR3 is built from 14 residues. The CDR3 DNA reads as TGTGCCAGCAGCGTAGCTACAGTCAACTATGGCTACACCTTC. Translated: CASSVATVNYGYTF. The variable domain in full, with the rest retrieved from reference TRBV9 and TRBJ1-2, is DSGVTQTPKHLITATGQRVTLRCSPRSGDLSVYWYQQSLDQGLQFLIQYYNGEERAKGNILERFSAQQFPDLHSELNLSSLELGDSALYFCASSVATVNYGYTFGSGTRLTVV.

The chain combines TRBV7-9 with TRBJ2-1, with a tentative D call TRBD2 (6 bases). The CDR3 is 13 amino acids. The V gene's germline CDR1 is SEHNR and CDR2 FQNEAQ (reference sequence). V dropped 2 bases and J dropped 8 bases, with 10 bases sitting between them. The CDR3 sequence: CASSLLATYEQFF. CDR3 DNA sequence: TGTGCCAGCAGCTTACTAGCGACCTATGAGCAGTTCTTC. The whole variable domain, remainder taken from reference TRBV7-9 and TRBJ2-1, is DTGVSQNPRHKITKRGQNVTFRCDPISEHNRLYWYRQTLGQGPEFLTYFQNEAQLEKSRLLSDRFSAERPKGSFSTLEIQRTEQGDSAMYLCASSLLATYEQFFGPGTRLTVL.

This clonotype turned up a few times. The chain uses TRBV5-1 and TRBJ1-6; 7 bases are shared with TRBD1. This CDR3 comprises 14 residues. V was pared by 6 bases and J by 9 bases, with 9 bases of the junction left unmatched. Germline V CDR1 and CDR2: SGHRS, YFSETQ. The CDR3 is CASTLGTEASPLHF. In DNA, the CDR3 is TGCGCCAGCACCCTCGGGACAGAAGCTTCACCCCTCCACTTT.

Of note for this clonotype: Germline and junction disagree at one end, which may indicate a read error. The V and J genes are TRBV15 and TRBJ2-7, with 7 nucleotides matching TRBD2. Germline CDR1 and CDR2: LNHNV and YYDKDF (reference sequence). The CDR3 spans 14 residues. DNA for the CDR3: TGTGCCACCCGAGCCCGCGGGAGCTCCGACGAGCAGTACTTC. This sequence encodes CATRARGSSDEQYF.